This is a list of T cell receptor beta chains from one sample in a study of blood T cell repertoires in COVID-19. Data came from immunoSEQ multiplex PCR; TCRdb stores just in-frame clones and leaves some out. Of some 400,000 clones in the sample, over 65% were seen once. Sequencing was performed on peripheral blood. The source is a human donor with acute or convalescent COVID-19. The donor label of this sample is uncertain. Both conserved end residues are part of each CDR3. D genes are given only for firm matches. Not every row has a clone size; where given, it reads once, few, many or a size class.

v_gene,j_gene,d_gene,abundance,CDR3nt,CDR3aa
TRBV5-1,TRBJ2-5,TRBD2,-,TGCGCCAGCAGCTTGGGCGGGGGGCAAGAGACCCAGTACTTC,CASSLGGGQETQYF
TRBV24-1,TRBJ2-1,TRBD2,-,TGTGCCACCAGTGATACGGCTAGCGGAAACAATGAGCAGTTCTTC,CATSDTASGNNEQFF
TRBV7-2,TRBJ2-4,-,-,TGTGCCAGCAGCTTAACAGGAGGGCTCTCGGGCGAAAACATTCAGTACTTC,CASSLTGGLSGENIQYF
TRBV5-1,TRBJ1-4,-,-,TGCGCCAGCAGCTTCGACAGGAAAAATGAAAAACTGTTTTTT,CASSFDRKNEKLFF
TRBV5-1,TRBJ1-2,-,-,TGCGCCAGCAGCTTAAACGGGGACTATGGCTACACCTTC,CASSLNGDYGYTF
TRBV5-5,TRBJ1-1,-,-,TGTGCCAGCAGCTTTGGGTCCGGGGAAGTCATGAACACTGAAGCTTTCTTT,CASSFGSGEVMNTEAFF
TRBV19,TRBJ1-1,-,-,TGTGCCAGTAGTCGACAGGCGGCGGTGAACACTGAAGCTTTCTTT,CASSRQAAVNTEAFF
TRBV15,TRBJ2-7,TRBD2,-,TGTGCCACCAGCAGAGAGATAGCGGGAGACTACGAGCAGTACTTC,CATSREIAGDYEQYF
TRBV23-1,TRBJ2-1,TRBD2,-,TGCGCCAGCAGTCAACCCAACCGGCCGGGACTAGCGGGGGGGCTACCAGAGGGCAATGAGCAGTTCTTC,CASSQPNRPGLAGGLPEGNEQFF
TRBV6-5,TRBJ1-2,-,-,TGTGCCAGCAGTTATCAAAATGGCTACACCTTC,CASSYQNGYTF
TRBV7-2,TRBJ1-6,-,-,TGTGCCAGCAGCTTGGACGGGATCGGACCCCTCCACTTT,CASSLDGIGPLHF
TRBV15,TRBJ2-5,TRBD2,many,TGTGCCACCAGCAGAGTAGCGGGAGTTGGAGAGACCCAGTACTTC,CATSRVAGVGETQYF
TRBV14,TRBJ1-2,-,-,TGTGCCAGCAGCGCACAGACGAACTATGGCTACACCTTC,CASSAQTNYGYTF
TRBV2,TRBJ2-3,TRBD1,-,TGTGCCAGCAGTGAAGGGATCGGGACAGGGACTGTTACGCAGTATTTT,CASSEGIGTGTVTQYF
TRBV6-5,TRBJ1-2,TRBD1,-,TGTGCCAGCAGCCGAATACAGGGGTGGTTCTATGGCTACACCTTC,CASSRIQGWFYGYTF
TRBV18,TRBJ2-4,-,-,TGTGCCAGCTCACCACCGGTGGGGGGGCCGAACATTCAGTACTTC,CASSPPVGGPNIQYF
TRBV27,TRBJ2-7,TRBD2,-,TGTGCCAGCAGTCTAGCATCCCTAGCGGGAGGAAACGAGCAGTACTTC,CASSLASLAGGNEQYF
TRBV21-1,TRBJ2-3,-,-,TGTGCCAGCAGCCCACGGACAGGACTTAGCACAGATACGCAGTATTTT,CASSPRTGLSTDTQYF
TRBV19,TRBJ1-5,TRBD1,-,TGTGCCAGTTTAGGCAGGGGGCAAGGGGATCAGCCCCAGCATTTT,CASLGRGQGDQPQHF
TRBV2,TRBJ2-2,-,-,TGTGCCAGCAGTGACGACAAGATCCGGACCGGGGAGCTGTTTTTT,CASSDDKIRTGELFF
TRBV6-6,TRBJ1-5,-,-,TGTGCCAGCAGGGTTGGTAAGGGGGATCAGCCCCAGCATTTT,CASRVGKGDQPQHF
TRBV30,TRBJ2-5,-,-,TGTGCCTGGAGTCGGCGGGTTCGGGAGACCCAGTACTTC,CAWSRRVRETQYF
TRBV7-9,TRBJ1-2,-,-,TGTGCCAGCAGCCGTCTCGGGGTGGGGATCTATGGCTACACCTTC,CASSRLGVGIYGYTF
TRBV4-1,TRBJ1-2,TRBD1,few,TGCGCCAGCAGCCTAAATAGGGGACAGGGGAACTATGGCTACACCTTC,CASSLNRGQGNYGYTF
TRBV6-2/TRBV6-3,TRBJ1-1,-,-,TGTGCCAGCAGCCCACGGGGTCGGGGGACTGAAGCTTTCTTT,CASSPRGRGTEAFF
TRBV4-1,TRBJ1-6,-,-,TGCGCCAGCAGCCCGGCGGGCAGGGGAGGGAATTCACCCCTCCACTTT,CASSPAGRGGNSPLHF
TRBV30,TRBJ1-4,-,-,TGTGCCTGGTCGGAGGTGGGGGAAAAACTGTTTTTT,CAWSEVGEKLFF
TRBV7-9,TRBJ2-6,-,few,TGTGCCAGCAGCTTAGGCTTCTTCGGGGGAAGATCTGGGGCCAACGTCCTGACTTTC,CASSLGFFGGRSGANVLTF
TRBV29-1,TRBJ2-5,TRBD2,-,TGCAGCGTTGAGGGGAGGGCAGCCAAAGAGACCCAGTACTTC,CSVEGRAAKETQYF
TRBV5-4,TRBJ1-2,-,-,TGTGCCAGCAGCGGAGGGGTGGCAGGAGTCTATGGCTACACCTTC,CASSGGVAGVYGYTF
TRBV5-1,TRBJ1-2,TRBD1,-,TGCGCCAGCAGCTTGGGGACAGGGAGGTCTATCTATGGCTACACCTTC,CASSLGTGRSIYGYTF
TRBV11-1,TRBJ1-1,-,-,TGTGCCAGCAGCTTGACATTGAACACTGAAGCTTTCTTT,CASSLTLNTEAFF
TRBV20-1,TRBJ1-1,TRBD1,-,TGCAGTGCTAGTTGGGACAGTCGATTGGGTCAAGCTTTCTTT,CSASWDSRLGQAFF
TRBV2,TRBJ2-7,-,-,TGTGCCAGCAGTGTATCCTACGAGCAGTACTTC,CASSVSYEQYF
TRBV7-2,TRBJ2-5,-,-,TGTGCCAGCAGCCAGGAATTCGGGACCCAGTACTTC,CASSQEFGTQYF